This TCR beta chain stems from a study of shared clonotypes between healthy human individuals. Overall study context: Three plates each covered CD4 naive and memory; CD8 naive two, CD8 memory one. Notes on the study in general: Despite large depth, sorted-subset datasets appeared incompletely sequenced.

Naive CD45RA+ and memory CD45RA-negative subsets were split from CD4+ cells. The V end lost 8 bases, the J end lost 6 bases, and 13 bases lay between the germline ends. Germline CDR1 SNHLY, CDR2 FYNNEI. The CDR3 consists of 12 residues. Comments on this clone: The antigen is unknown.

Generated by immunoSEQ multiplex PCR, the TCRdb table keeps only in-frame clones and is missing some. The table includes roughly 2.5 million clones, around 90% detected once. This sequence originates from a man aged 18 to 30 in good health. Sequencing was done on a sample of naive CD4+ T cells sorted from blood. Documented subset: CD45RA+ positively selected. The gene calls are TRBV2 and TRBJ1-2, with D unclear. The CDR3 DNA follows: TGTGCCAGCCGGAAGGGTTTTGATGGCTACACCTTC. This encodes CASRKGFDGYTF.